Detailed here is one TCR beta chain. The antigen is unknown. Germline V lookup: CDR1 MGHRA, CDR2 YSYEKL. The CDR3 covers 17 residues. V lost 0 bases, J lost 2 bases, and 14 bases lay in between. Participants had chemo-refractory metastatic non-small-cell lung cancer and were treated with focal radiation plus ipilimumab CTLA-4 blockade. This entry is derived from a study of radiotherapy plus CTLA-4 blockade in lung cancer. Study-level background: Among enrolled patients, roughly 20% responded and 30% to 40% achieved disease control. Study-level results: With interferon-beta, early dynamics of blood T cell clones were reported to best predict response. In blood, tumor-derived TCR clones expanded after radiotherapy plus ipilimumab.

This table comes from immunoSEQ multiplex PCR, and its TCRdb copy is limited to in-frame clones, with some not included. The data contain about 120,000 clones, about 90% of them singletons. The chain joins TRBV4-1 to TRBJ2-1, with D unresolved. The sequencing here drew on peripheral blood, taken from a patient treated with radiotherapy plus ipilimumab. The TCR sequence derives from a human donor with non-small cell lung cancer that progressed on radiotherapy plus ipilimumab. CDR3 sequence: CASSQEWLQDAYNEQFF. CDR3 nucleotide sequence: TGCGCCAGCAGCCAAGAGTGGTTGCAAGATGCCTACAATGAGCAGTTCTTC.